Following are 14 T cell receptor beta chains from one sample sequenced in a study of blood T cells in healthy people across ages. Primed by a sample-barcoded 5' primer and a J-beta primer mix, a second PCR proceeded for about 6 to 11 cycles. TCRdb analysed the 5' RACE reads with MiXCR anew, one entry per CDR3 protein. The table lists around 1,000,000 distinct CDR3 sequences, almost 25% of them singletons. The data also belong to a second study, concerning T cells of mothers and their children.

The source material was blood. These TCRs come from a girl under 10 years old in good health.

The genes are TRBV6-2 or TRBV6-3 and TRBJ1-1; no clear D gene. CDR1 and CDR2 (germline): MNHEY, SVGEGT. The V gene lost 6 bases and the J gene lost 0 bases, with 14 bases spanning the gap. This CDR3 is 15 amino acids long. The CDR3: CASRGPHMVNTEAFF. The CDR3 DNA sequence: TGTGCCAGCAGGGGCCCGCATATGGTGAACACTGAAGCTTTCTTT.

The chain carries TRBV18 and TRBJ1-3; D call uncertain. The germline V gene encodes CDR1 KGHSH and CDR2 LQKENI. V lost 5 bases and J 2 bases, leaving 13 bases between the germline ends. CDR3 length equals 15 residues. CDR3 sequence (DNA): TGTGCCAGCTCAAACATTAATCGCGCTGGAAACACCATATATTTT. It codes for CASSNINRAGNTIYF.

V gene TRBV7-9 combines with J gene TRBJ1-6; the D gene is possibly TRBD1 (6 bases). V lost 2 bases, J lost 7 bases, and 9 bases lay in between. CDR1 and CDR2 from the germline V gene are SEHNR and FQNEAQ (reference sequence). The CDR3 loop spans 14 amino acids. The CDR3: CASSLNTGNSPLHF. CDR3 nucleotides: TGTGCCAGCAGCTTAAATACAGGGAATTCACCCCTCCACTTT. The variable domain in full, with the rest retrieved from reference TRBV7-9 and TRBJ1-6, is DTGVSQNPRHKITKRGQNVTFRCDPISEHNRLYWYRQTLGQGPEFLTYFQNEAQLEKSRLLSDRFSAERPKGSFSTLEIQRTEQGDSAMYLCASSLNTGNSPLHFGNGTRLTVT.

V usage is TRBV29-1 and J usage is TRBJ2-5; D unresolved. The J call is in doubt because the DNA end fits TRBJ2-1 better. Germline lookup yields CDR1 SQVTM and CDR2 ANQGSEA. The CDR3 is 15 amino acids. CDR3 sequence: CSVPTGRSSINEQFF. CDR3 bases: TGCAGCGTCCCCACGGGTAGAAGCTCAATCAATGAGCAGTTCTTC.

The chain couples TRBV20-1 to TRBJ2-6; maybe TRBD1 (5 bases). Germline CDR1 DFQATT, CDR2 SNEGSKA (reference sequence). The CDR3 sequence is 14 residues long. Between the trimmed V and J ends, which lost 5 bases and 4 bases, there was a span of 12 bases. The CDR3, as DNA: TGCAGTGCTTTACAGGTCTCCGGGGCCAACGTCCTGACTTTC. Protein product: CSALQVSGANVLTF.

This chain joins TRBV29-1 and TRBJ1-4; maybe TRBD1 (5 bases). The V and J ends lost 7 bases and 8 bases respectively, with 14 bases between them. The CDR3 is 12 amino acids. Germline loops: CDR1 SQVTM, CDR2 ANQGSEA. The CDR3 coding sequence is TGCAGCGCCCGGTGGGAGGGGGAAAAACTGTTTTTT. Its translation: CSARWEGEKLFF.

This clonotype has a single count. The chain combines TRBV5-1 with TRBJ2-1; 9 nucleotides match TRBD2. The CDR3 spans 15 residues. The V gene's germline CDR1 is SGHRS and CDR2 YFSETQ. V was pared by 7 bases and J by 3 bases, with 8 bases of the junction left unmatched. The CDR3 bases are TGCGCCAGCTGCGGATCTAGCGGGGTCTACAATGAGCAGTTCTTC. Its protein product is CASCGSSGVYNEQFF.

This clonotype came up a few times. The CDR3 DNA is TGCGCCAGCAGCGGAAGCGGGGCGAATACGCAGTATTTT. The encoded protein is CASSGSGANTQYF. The rearrangement joins TRBV5-1 to TRBJ2-3; 7 bases are shared with TRBD2. From germline, CDR1 is SGHRS and CDR2 YFSETQ. This CDR3 has 13 residues. The V gene end was trimmed by 4 bases and the J gene end by 7 bases; junction bases not matched to a gene: 6.

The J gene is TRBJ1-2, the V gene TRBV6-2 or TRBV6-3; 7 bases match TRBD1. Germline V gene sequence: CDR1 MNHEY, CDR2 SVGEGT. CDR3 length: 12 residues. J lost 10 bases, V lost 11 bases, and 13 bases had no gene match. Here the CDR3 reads CASVGQLWDYTF. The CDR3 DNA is TGTGCCTCCGTGGGACAGCTATGGGACTACACCTTC.

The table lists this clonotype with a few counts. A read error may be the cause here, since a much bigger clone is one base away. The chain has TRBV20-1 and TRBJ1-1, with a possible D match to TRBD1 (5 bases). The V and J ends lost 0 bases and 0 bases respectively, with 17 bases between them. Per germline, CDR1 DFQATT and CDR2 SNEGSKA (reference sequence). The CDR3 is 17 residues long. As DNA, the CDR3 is TGCAGTGCTAGAGATTACTGGGGGACTCTAATGAACACTGAAGCTTTCTTT. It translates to CSARDYWGTLMNTEAFF.

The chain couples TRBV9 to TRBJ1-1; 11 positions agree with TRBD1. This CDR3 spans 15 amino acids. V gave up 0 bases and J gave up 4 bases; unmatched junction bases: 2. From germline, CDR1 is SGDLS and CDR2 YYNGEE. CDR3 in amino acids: CASSVEGTGGTEAFF. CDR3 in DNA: TGTGCCAGCAGCGTAGAGGGGACAGGGGGCACTGAAGCTTTCTTT.

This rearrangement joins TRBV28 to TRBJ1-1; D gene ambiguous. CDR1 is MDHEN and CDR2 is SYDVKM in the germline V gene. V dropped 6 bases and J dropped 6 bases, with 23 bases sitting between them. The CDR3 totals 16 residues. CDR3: CASRRPLGQTAPEAFF. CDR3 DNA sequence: TGTGCCAGCAGACGCCCACTCGGGCAGACCGCCCCTGAAGCTTTCTTT.

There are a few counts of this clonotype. The CDR3 here is CASSLDSGPNTEAFF. The CDR3 DNA reads TGTGCCAGCAGCCTAGATTCCGGGCCCAACACTGAAGCTTTCTTT. The chain joins TRBV3-1 to TRBJ1-1, with D unresolved. V was pared by 4 bases and J by 2 bases, with 14 bases between. This CDR3 region has 15 residues. Germline assignment: CDR1 LGHDT and CDR2 YNNKEL (reference sequence).

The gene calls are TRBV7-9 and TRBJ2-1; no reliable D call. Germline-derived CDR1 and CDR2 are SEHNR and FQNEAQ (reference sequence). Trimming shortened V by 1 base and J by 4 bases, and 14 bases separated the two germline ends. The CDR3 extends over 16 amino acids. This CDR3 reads CASSLENNSFYNEQFF. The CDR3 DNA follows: TGTGCCAGCAGCTTAGAGAACAACTCTTTTTACAATGAGCAGTTCTTC.